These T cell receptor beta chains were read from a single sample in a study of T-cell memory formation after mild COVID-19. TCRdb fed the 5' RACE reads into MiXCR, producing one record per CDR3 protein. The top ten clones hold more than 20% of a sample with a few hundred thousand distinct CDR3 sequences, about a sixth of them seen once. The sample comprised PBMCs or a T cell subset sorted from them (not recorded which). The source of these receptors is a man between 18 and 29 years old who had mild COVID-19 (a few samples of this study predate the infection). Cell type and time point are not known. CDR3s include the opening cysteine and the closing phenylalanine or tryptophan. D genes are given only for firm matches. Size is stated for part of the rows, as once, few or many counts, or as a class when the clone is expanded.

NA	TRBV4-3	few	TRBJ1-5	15	CASSLYRDSNQPQHF	TGCGCCAGCAGCCTGTACCGGGACAGCAATCAGCCCCAGCATTTT
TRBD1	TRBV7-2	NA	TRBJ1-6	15	CASSSPRTGVSPLHF	TGTGCCAGCAGCTCCCCCCGGACAGGGGTCTCACCCCTCCACTTT
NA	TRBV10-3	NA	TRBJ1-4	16	CAISESKGVSNEKLFF	TGTGCCATCAGTGAGTCGAAGGGAGTATCTAATGAAAAACTGTTTTTT
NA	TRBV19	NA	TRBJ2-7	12	CASSRSPYEQYF	TGTGCCAGTAGCAGATCCCCGTACGAGCAGTACTTC
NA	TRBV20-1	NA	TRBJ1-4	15	CSAREAGGPGGKLFF	TGCAGTGCTAGGGAGGCCGGGGGCCCAGGTGGAAAACTGTTTTTT
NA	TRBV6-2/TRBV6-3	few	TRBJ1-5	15	CASSHEAGHNQPQHF	TGTGCCAGCAGCCACGAGGCAGGTCACAATCAGCCCCAGCATTTT
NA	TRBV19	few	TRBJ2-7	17	CASSNPYRGHSSYEQYF	TGTGCCAGTAGTAACCCCTACCGGGGCCACAGCTCCTACGAGCAGTACTTC
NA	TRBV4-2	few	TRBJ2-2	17	CASSQAPGPRDTGELFF	TGTGCCAGCAGCCAAGCCCCAGGCCCACGGGACACCGGGGAGCTGTTTTTT
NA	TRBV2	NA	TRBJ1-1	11	CAVRNNTEAFF	TGTGCCGTCCGGAATAACACTGAAGCTTTCTTT
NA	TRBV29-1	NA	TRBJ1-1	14	CSVGVFSFGGEAFF	TGCAGCGTAGGGGTTTTCAGTTTCGGGGGCGAAGCTTTCTTT
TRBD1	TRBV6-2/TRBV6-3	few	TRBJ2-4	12	CASTTGAGIQYF	TGTGCCAGCACCACAGGGGCAGGCATTCAGTACTTC
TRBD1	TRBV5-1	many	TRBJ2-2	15	CASSFGTANTGELFF	TGCGCCAGCAGCTTCGGGACAGCGAACACCGGGGAGCTGTTTTTT
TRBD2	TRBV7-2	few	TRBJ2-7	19	CASSLEGRLAGASSYEQYF	TGTGCCAGCAGCTTAGAAGGAAGGCTAGCGGGGGCGAGCTCCTACGAGCAGTACTTC
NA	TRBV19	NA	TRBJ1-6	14	CASSIAGLNSPLHF	TGTGCCAGTAGTATCGCAGGTCTTAATTCACCCCTCCACTTT
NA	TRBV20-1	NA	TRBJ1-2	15	CSARDKARLDYGYTF	TGCAGTGCTAGAGATAAAGCCCGGCTCGACTATGGCTACACCTTC
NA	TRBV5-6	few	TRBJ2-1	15	CASSLLGGGYNEQFF	TGTGCCAGCAGCTTGCTCGGGGGCGGCTACAATGAGCAGTTCTTC
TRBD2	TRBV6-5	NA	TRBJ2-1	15	CASSPRASGAREQFF	TGTGCCAGCAGTCCTCGGGCTAGCGGGGCGAGGGAGCAGTTCTTC
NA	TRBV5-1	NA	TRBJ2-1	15	CASSLGRGRGSEQFF	TGCGCCAGCAGCTTAGGTCGTGGTCGGGGCAGTGAGCAGTTCTTC
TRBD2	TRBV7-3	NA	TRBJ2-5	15	CASSYQAGPGETQYF	TGTGCCAGCAGCTACCAAGCGGGACCGGGGGAGACCCAGTACTTC
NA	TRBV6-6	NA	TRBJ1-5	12	CASSYADQPQHF	TGTGCCAGCAGTTACGCCGATCAGCCCCAGCATTTT
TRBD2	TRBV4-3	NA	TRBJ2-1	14	CASSREGFYNEQFF	TGCGCCAGCAGCCGGGAGGGCTTCTACAATGAGCAGTTCTTC
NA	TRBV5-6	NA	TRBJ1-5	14	CAGSRVDGQAAQHF	TGTGCCGGCAGCCGGGTTGACGGCCAGGCGGCCCAGCATTTT
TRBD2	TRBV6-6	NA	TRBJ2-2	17	CASSYSGLAGGHRELFF	TGTGCCAGCAGTTACTCGGGTCTAGCGGGGGGGCACCGGGAGCTGTTTTTT
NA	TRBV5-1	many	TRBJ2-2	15	CASSVWGANTGELFF	TGCGCCAGCAGCGTTTGGGGAGCGAACACCGGGGAGCTGTTTTTT
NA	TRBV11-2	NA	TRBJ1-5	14	CASSPTPDGQPQHF	TGTGCCAGCAGCCCCACCCCCGACGGGCAGCCCCAGCATTTT
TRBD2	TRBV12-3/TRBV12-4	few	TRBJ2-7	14	CASSHSGEGGRQYF	TGTGCCAGCAGTCATAGCGGGGAAGGCGGGCGGCAGTACTTC
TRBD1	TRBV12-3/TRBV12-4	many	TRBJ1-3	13	CASGLTGGNTIYF	TGTGCCAGCGGCTTGACAGGGGGAAACACCATATATTTT
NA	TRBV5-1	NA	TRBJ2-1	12	CASSLVVNEQFF	TGCGCCAGCAGCTTGGTGGTCAATGAGCAGTTCTTC
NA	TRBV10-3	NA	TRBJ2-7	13	CAIALAGGSEQYF	TGTGCCATAGCCCTAGCAGGGGGGAGCGAGCAGTACTTC
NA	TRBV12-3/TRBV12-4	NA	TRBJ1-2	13	CASSLLSNYGYTF	TGTGCCAGCAGTTTGCTGTCTAACTATGGCTACACCTTC
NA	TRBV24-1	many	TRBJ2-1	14	CATSAGQTRGQQFF	TGTGCCACCAGTGCCGGACAGACTCGGGGACAGCAGTTCTTC
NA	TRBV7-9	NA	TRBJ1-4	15	CASLAVVATNEKLFF	TGTGCCAGCTTGGCAGTAGTTGCAACTAATGAAAAACTGTTTTTT
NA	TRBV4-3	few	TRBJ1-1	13	CASSQDFKVGAFF	TGCGCCAGCAGCCAAGACTTCAAGGTGGGAGCTTTCTTT
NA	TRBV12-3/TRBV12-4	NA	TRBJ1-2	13	CASSRPEQGGYTF	TGTGCCAGCAGTCGCCCCGAACAGGGAGGCTACACCTTC
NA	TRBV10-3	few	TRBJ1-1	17	CAISEVPGGALGTEAFF	TGTGCCATCAGTGAGGTCCCGGGGGGCGCGTTGGGCACTGAAGCTTTCTTT
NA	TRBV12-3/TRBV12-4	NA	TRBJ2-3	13	CASSLLRYNTQYF	TGTGCCAGCAGTTTACTGAGGTATAATACGCAGTATTTT
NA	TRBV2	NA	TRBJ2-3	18	CASSDRAGVWLRADTQYF	TGTGCCAGCAGTGATCGGGCAGGGGTGTGGTTAAGGGCAGATACGCAGTATTTT
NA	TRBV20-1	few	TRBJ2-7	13	CSARDGGANEQYF	TGCAGTGCTAGAGACGGGGGCGCGAACGAGCAGTACTTC
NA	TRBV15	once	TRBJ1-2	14	CATSRWSPVRGYTF	TGTGCCACCAGCAGATGGTCCCCGGTACGTGGCTACACCTTC
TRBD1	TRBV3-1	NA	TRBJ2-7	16	CASSQEGGDPTYEQYF	TGTGCCAGCAGCCAAGAAGGGGGCGATCCTACTTACGAGCAGTACTTC
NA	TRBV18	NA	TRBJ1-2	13	CASTPGGLYGYTF	TGTGCCAGCACGCCGGGCGGGCTCTATGGCTACACCTTC
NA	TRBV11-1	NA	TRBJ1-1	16	CASSFSANSEDTEAFF	TGTGCCAGCAGCTTTTCTGCAAACTCGGAGGACACTGAAGCTTTCTTT
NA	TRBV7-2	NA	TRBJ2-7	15	CASSPIGISGDEQYF	TGTGCCAGCAGCCCTATTGGGATTAGTGGGGACGAGCAGTACTTC
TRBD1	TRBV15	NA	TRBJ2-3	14	CATSRFRGTDTQYF	TGTGCCACCAGCCGGTTCAGGGGGACAGATACGCAGTATTTT
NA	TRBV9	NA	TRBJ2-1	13	CASSAWGADEQFF	TGTGCCAGCAGCGCGTGGGGGGCTGATGAGCAGTTCTTC
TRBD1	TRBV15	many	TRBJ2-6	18	CATSSRTGSLSGANVLTF	TGTGCCACCAGCAGCCGGACAGGGTCTCTCTCTGGGGCCAACGTCCTGACTTTC
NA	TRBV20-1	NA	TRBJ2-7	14	CSASASFSSYEQYF	TGCAGTGCTAGTGCATCGTTCAGCTCCTACGAGCAGTACTTC
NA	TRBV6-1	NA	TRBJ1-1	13	CASRNRGTTEAFF	TGTGCCAGCAGGAATAGGGGTACCACTGAAGCTTTCTTT
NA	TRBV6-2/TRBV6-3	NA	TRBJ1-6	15	CASSYSTRESSPLHF	TGTGCCAGCAGTTACTCGACGCGGGAAAGCTCACCCCTCCACTTT
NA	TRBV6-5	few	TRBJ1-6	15	CASSYSRSPNSPLHF	TGTGCCAGCAGTTACTCGAGAAGCCCTAATTCACCCCTCCACTTT